This T cell receptor (beta chain) appears in the sequencing data of a study of T cells expressing NK-cell markers. The wider study: Beta-chain profiling covered CD3+CD56+NKG2C+, CD3+CD56+NKG2C- and CD3+CD56-NKG2C+ sorted subsets. Study-level results: In roughly six donors, dominant CD3+CD56+NKG2C+ clonotypes ranked among the top 10 CD8+ clonotypes. Uncertainty persisted over the HCMV specificity of expanded NKG2C+ T cell clones.

Per the germline V gene, CDR1 is SEHNR and CDR2 is FQNEAQ (reference sequence). The CDR3 extends over 14 amino acids. As regards this clonotype: Its target is not known.

What made the TCR beta cDNA was 5'RACE template switching with UMIs. TCRdb reprocessed the 5' RACE reads; each CDR3 protein has one entry and no DNA is given. The sample has over 350,000 distinct CDR3 sequences; the top ten hold about 10%. The chain couples TRBV7-9 to TRBJ2-7; no DNA is available, so the TRBD1 call from TCRdb remains unchecked. The sequence was obtained from a woman aged 50 to 60 in good health. Specimen: blood T cells: a sorted CD56 or NKG2C T cell subset, CD4+ or CD8+ T cells, or bulk PBMC T cells (not recorded which). The CDR3 loop reads CASRGGQGAREQYF.